This entry is about one T cell receptor (beta chain). Clones were read by immunoSEQ multiplex PCR, and TCRdb kept only the in-frame ones, dropping some. This sample has roughly 130,000 clones, with just under 80% found just once. Germline V lookup: CDR1 MNHEY, CDR2 SMNVEV (reference sequence). The CDR3 extends over 13 amino acids. Germline trimming cut 6 bases from V and 5 bases from J; bases unmatched to any gene: 4. These data originate in a study of blood T cell repertoires in COVID-19. Study in general: Sample material is recorded as cDNA or gDNA derived from T cells, B-cell-depleted T cells, or PBMCs.

The V and J genes are TRBV27 and TRBJ1-2, with TRBD1 matching 9 bases. The source material was peripheral blood. The sequence was obtained from a man aged 55 to 70 with active or convalescent COVID-19. CDR3 DNA sequence: TGTGCCAGCAGCGGGGACAGGGTGTATGGCTACACCTTC. It specifies CASSGDRVYGYTF.